Shown below are 28 T cell receptor beta chains from a single sample sequenced in a study of OX40 agonist ivuxolimab in advanced cancers. Clones were sequenced by immunoSEQ multiplex PCR, and TCRdb holds only the in-frame ones, with some missing. The repertoire holds tens of thousands of clones, roughly 78% seen once, with 5% to 6% in the top ten. The material sequenced was CD4+ or CD8+ T cells sorted from blood, taken in a trial of the OX40 agonist ivuxolimab. These receptors were obtained from an adult with an advanced solid tumor such as melanoma, head and neck, liver or kidney cancer.

The gene calls are TRBV6-5 and TRBJ2-3; D might be TRBD1 (5 bases). The CDR3 length is 16 residues. Germline assignment: CDR1 MNHEY and CDR2 SVGAGI. Trimming removed 0 bases from V and 4 bases from J, with 14 bases in between. The CDR3 DNA reads as TGTGCCAGCAGTTACTCGATGGCTTTGGGGCCAGATACGCAGTATTTT. Protein sequence: CASSYSMALGPDTQYF.

The sample holds a few counts of this clone. The chain links TRBV19 to TRBJ1-6; the D gene is possibly TRBD1 (5 bases). The CDR3 consists of 13 residues. CDR1 and CDR2 from the germline V gene are LNHDA and SQIVND (reference sequence). V was cut by 7 bases and J by 7 bases, with 11 bases left in between. DNA for the CDR3: TGTGCCAGTAACCCAGGGTGGAATTCACCCCTCCACTTT. This sequence encodes CASNPGWNSPLHF.

V usage is TRBV9 and J usage is TRBJ2-2; D is uncertain. Per the germline V gene, CDR1 is SGDLS and CDR2 is YYNGEE. This CDR3 region has 13 residues. V was trimmed by 2 bases and J by 3 bases, leaving 5 bases between them. The CDR3 DNA sequence: TGTGCCAGCAGCGTGACCCACACCGGGGAGCTGTTTTTT. Translating gives CASSVTHTGELFF.

This clone was counted ten times or more. As DNA, the CDR3 is TGTGCCTGGAGTCCCCAGACAGGGAACTATGGCTACACCTTC. It translates to CAWSPQTGNYGYTF. The V call is TRBV30, the J call TRBJ1-2; 7 nucleotides match TRBD1. After removal of 2 bases from V and 2 bases from J, the junction contained 5 bases not matched to a gene. Germline values: CDR1 GTSNPN, CDR2 SVGIG (reference sequence). The CDR3 length is 14 residues.

The V and J genes are TRBV18 and TRBJ1-5, with D unclear. The CDR3 is made up of 16 amino acids. Trimming took 0 bases from V and 3 from J, leaving 12 bases between them. Germline V gene data show CDR1 as KGHSH and CDR2 as LQKENI. The CDR3 here is CASSPPGGVANQPQHF. CDR3 bases: TGTGCCAGCTCACCACCGGGTGGAGTCGCCAATCAGCCCCAGCATTTT.

The rearrangement uses TRBV5-6 and TRBJ2-1; D remains unclear. The germline CDR1 and CDR2 sequences are SGHDT and YYEEEE. The CDR3 has 14 amino acids. With 1 base removed from V and 6 bases from J, the gap between germline ends came to 11 bases. The CDR3 DNA sequence: TGTGCCAGCAGCTTGCGGGTGCTATTCAATGAGCAGTTCTTC. The encoded protein is CASSLRVLFNEQFF.

As to this clone: The junction differs from germline at one of its ends, possibly a read error. This chain uses TRBV5-4 with TRBJ1-2; 8 positions match TRBD1. CDR3 length equals 16 residues. Looked up from germline, CDR1 is SGHNT and CDR2 is YYREEE (reference sequence). In DNA form, the CDR3 reads TGCGCCAGCAGCCAAACGATAACAGGACAGGGAAACGGCTACACCTTC. It specifies CASSQTITGQGNGYTF. Full variable domain (outside the CDR3, taken from reference TRBV5-4 and TRBJ1-2): ETGVTQSPTHLIKTRGQQVTLRCSSQSGHNTVSWYQQALGQGPQFIFQYYREEENGRGNFPPRFSGLQFPNYSSELNVNALELDDSALYLCASSQTITGQGNGYTFGSGTRLTVV.

This chain joins TRBV10-3 and TRBJ2-1; 8 positions agree with TRBD2. Germline lookup yields CDR1 ENHRY and CDR2 SYGVKD. The CDR3 sequence is 14 residues long. V was clipped by 6 bases and J by 5 bases; unmatched bases: 6. The CDR3 loop reads CAIRPGGAHNEQFF. The DNA for the CDR3 is TGTGCCATCAGGCCCGGGGGGGCCCACAATGAGCAGTTCTTC.

This chain joins TRBV19 and TRBJ2-2, with D uncertain. This CDR3 is built from 14 residues. V lost 7 bases to trimming and J lost 0 bases, with 9 bases between them. In germline, CDR1 is LNHDA, CDR2 SQIVND (reference sequence). The CDR3 is CASMKSPNTGELFF. The CDR3 nucleotides read TGTGCCAGTATGAAGAGCCCGAACACCGGGGAGCTGTTTTTT. The whole variable domain, filled in from reference TRBV19 and TRBJ2-2, reads DGGITQSPKYLFRKEGQNVTLSCEQNLNHDAMYWYRQDPGQGLRLIYYSQIVNDFQKGDIAEGYSVSREKKESFPLTVTSAQKNPTAFYLCASMKSPNTGELFFGEGSRLTVL.

The chain combines TRBV6-5 with TRBJ2-7; the match to TRBD1 covers 8 bases. The V gene's germline CDR1 is MNHEY and CDR2 SVGAGI. V gave up 3 bases and J gave up 2 bases; unmatched junction bases: 3. This CDR3 has 14 residues. The CDR3 is CASSYGTGTYEQYF. The CDR3 DNA is TGTGCCAGCAGTTATGGGACAGGTACCTACGAGCAGTACTTC.

Only a few counts were recorded for this clone. The chain uses TRBV6-4 and TRBJ1-6; 9 nucleotides agree with TRBD1. Trimming cost V 2 bases and J 11 bases; bases outside gene matches: 7. Germline CDR1 is MRHNA and CDR2 is SNTAGT. The length of the CDR3 is 15 residues. The CDR3 is CASSDRGQGRPPLHF. The CDR3 DNA reads as TGTGCCAGCAGTGACCGGGGACAGGGCCGGCCACCCCTCCACTTT.

The J gene is TRBJ2-1, the V gene TRBV7-8; tentatively, D is TRBD1 (5 bases). Germline V gives CDR1 SGHVS, CDR2 FQNEAQ. V was clipped by 5 bases and J by 5 bases, with 10 bases between them. The CDR3 covers 13 residues. This CDR3 reads CASSQGPDNEQFF. The DNA of the CDR3 is TGTGCCAGCAGCCAGGGTCCGGACAATGAGCAGTTCTTC.

The chain carries TRBV28 and TRBJ1-6, with a possible D match to TRBD1 (6 bases). The CDR3 has 14 amino acids. Per germline, CDR1 MDHEN and CDR2 SYDVKM. Between the trimmed V and J ends, which lost 3 bases and 10 bases, there was a span of 13 bases. CDR3: CASSLKRGISPLHF. The CDR3 bases are TGTGCCAGCAGTTTGAAGAGGGGGATCTCACCCCTCCACTTT.

This clone occurred once. This chain connects TRBV5-4 to TRBJ2-2; maybe TRBD2 (6 bases). The CDR3 is 15 amino acids. Trimming pared 0 bases from V and 1 base from J, leaving 7 bases between. CDR1 and CDR2 from the germline V gene are SGHNT and YYREEE (reference sequence). DNA for the CDR3: TGTGCCAGCAGCTTGGAGGGACTGAACACCGGGGAGCTGTTTTTT. Encoded protein: CASSLEGLNTGELFF.

The V call is TRBV7-8, the J call TRBJ2-5, with D maybe TRBD2 (6 bases). The CDR3 covers 15 residues. Germline assignment: CDR1 SGHVS and CDR2 FQNEAQ. Trimming stripped 5 bases from V and 5 bases from J, with 18 bases between. The CDR3 DNA is TGTGCCAGCAGCCCCGGGACTCCCAGAGGCGAGACCCAGTACTTC. Translating it yields CASSPGTPRGETQYF.

The J gene is TRBJ1-4, the V gene TRBV4-1; 9 bases are shared with TRBD1. The CDR3 length is 15 residues. V lost 2 bases and J lost 8; bases outside the gene matches: 6. From germline, CDR1 is MGHRA and CDR2 YSYEKL. CDR3 sequence reads: CASSQPGDRAEKLFF. In DNA, the CDR3 is TGCGCCAGCAGCCAACCGGGGGACAGGGCCGAAAAACTGTTTTTT.

This chain connects TRBV7-8 to TRBJ1-1, with 7 positions matching TRBD1. Germline V gene lookup returns CDR1 SGHVS and CDR2 FQNEAQ. The CDR3 contains 15 residues. Trimming took 4 bases from V and 7 from J; bases not matched to a gene: 12. The CDR3 nucleotides are TGTGCCAGCAGCTCCCGCACCTCGGGACAGCTTGAAGCTTTCTTT. This sequence encodes CASSSRTSGQLEAFF.

CDR3 in amino acids: CASSVAGTENSPLHF. Written as DNA, the CDR3 is TGTGCCAGCAGCGTCGCCGGGACAGAAAATTCACCCCTCCACTTT. The chain is built from TRBV9 and TRBJ1-6, with 7 positions matching TRBD1. The germline CDR1 and CDR2 sequences are SGDLS and YYNGEE. This CDR3 is built from 15 residues. The ends lost 2 bases at V and 7 bases at J; junction bases unmatched: 6. Full variable domain (remainder filled in from reference TRBV9 and TRBJ1-6): DSGVTQTPKHLITATGQRVTLRCSPRSGDLSVYWYQQSLDQGLQFLIQYYNGEERAKGNILERFSAQQFPDLHSELNLSSLELGDSALYFCASSVAGTENSPLHFGNGTRLTVT.

On this clone itself: The sample carries other DNA sequences with the same CDR3. The rearrangement uses TRBV15 and TRBJ2-3, with D tentatively TRBD2 (5 bases). Trimming cost V 0 bases and J 8 bases, with 9 bases left between them. Germline assignment: CDR1 LNHNV and CDR2 YYDKDF (reference sequence). The CDR3 extends over 13 amino acids. CDR3 sequence (DNA): TGTGCCACCAGCAGAGATCGGGCGGGTACGCAGTATTTT. Protein: CATSRDRAGTQYF.

The V call is TRBV27, the J call TRBJ1-5; 9 bases match TRBD1. The CDR3 runs 16 residues. From germline, CDR1 is MNHEY and CDR2 SMNVEV (reference sequence). V was clipped by 5 bases and J by 3 bases; unmatched bases: 8. In DNA form, the CDR3 reads TGTGCCAGCAGTAGTAGGACAGGGGTAGACAATCAGCCCCAGCATTTT. It yields the protein CASSSRTGVDNQPQHF.

The chain has TRBV5-6 and TRBJ2-7; D gene ambiguous. Trimming shortened V by 4 bases and J by 5 bases, and 22 bases separated the two germline ends. The length of the CDR3 is 16 residues. The germline gives CDR1 SGHDT, CDR2 YYEEEE. The CDR3 is CASSPSYGFIPHEQYF. The CDR3 DNA reads TGTGCCAGCAGCCCTTCCTATGGTTTTATCCCCCACGAGCAGTACTTC.

This chain links TRBV5-1 with TRBJ2-1; the match to TRBD2 covers 14 bases. Unmatched junction bases numbered 7, after V lost 5 bases and J lost 0 bases. Germline assignment: CDR1 SGHRS and CDR2 YFSETQ. The CDR3 is 18 amino acids. Here the CDR3 reads CASRKGLAGESSYNEQFF. The DNA of the CDR3 is TGCGCCAGCAGAAAGGGACTAGCGGGAGAGAGCTCCTACAATGAGCAGTTCTTC.

The V gene is TRBV19, the J gene TRBJ1-1, with no clear D. V was clipped by 7 bases and J by 0 bases, with 9 bases between them. The CDR3 length is 13 residues. CDR1 and CDR2 from the germline V gene are LNHDA and SQIVND (reference sequence). The CDR3 here is CASTRSLNTEAFF. CDR3 in DNA: TGTGCCAGTACCCGCTCTCTGAACACTGAAGCTTTCTTT.

This clone showed up just a few times. This chain connects TRBV7-2 to TRBJ1-4; D is possibly TRBD1 (6 bases). The CDR3 length is 16 residues. V was shortened by 1 base and J by 4 bases, with 13 bases between the two germline ends. The germline gives CDR1 SGHTA, CDR2 FQGNSA. The CDR3: CASSLGPSGVNEKLFF. DNA for the CDR3: TGTGCCAGCAGCTTAGGGCCCTCAGGGGTTAATGAAAAACTGTTTTTT.

J is TRBJ2-7 and V is TRBV5-4; possible D gene TRBD1, 6 bases. The CDR3 covers 13 residues. CDR1 is SGHNT, CDR2 YYREEE, per germline (reference sequence). The V end was cut by 4 bases, the J end by 4 bases, with 12 bases between. The CDR3 DNA sequence: TGTGCCAGCAGCAAAGAAACAGGGTACGAGCAGTACTTC. Translated: CASSKETGYEQYF.

V usage is TRBV5-1 and J usage is TRBJ1-2; D call uncertain. V lost 0 bases and J lost 4, with 10 bases in between. The V gene's germline CDR1 is SGHRS and CDR2 YFSETQ. CDR3 length: 14 amino acids. CDR3 coding DNA: TGCGCCAGCAGCTTGGACGGGATCAGCTATGGCTACACCTTC. Translated, it gives CASSLDGISYGYTF. Based on the CDR3 plus reference TRBV5-1 and TRBJ1-2, the full variable domain is KAGVTQTPRYLIKTRGQQVTLSCSPISGHRSVSWYQQTPGQGLQFLFEYFSETQRNKGNFPGRFSGRQFSNSRSEMNVSTLELGDSALYLCASSLDGISYGYTFGSGTRLTVV.

The V and J genes are TRBV6-5 and TRBJ2-1, with D possibly matching TRBD1 (6 bases). CDR1 MNHEY and CDR2 SVGAGI come from the germline V gene. The ends were cut back, 0 bases at V and 7 bases at J, with 16 bases in the middle. This CDR3 comprises 16 residues. In nucleotides, the CDR3 is TGTGCCAGCAGTTACTCGACCAGGGGAAAATCGAATGAGCAGTTCTTC. Translated: CASSYSTRGKSNEQFF.

The gene calls are TRBV7-2 and TRBJ1-1, with D possibly TRBD1 on 6 matching bases. Germline V gives CDR1 SGHTA, CDR2 FQGNSA. This CDR3 is 15 amino acids long. V was cut by 1 base and J by 1 base, with 10 bases left in between. The CDR3 is CASSLGPRGNTEAFF. For the CDR3, the DNA is TGTGCCAGCAGCTTAGGCCCCAGGGGGAACACTGAAGCTTTCTTT.